These 8 T cell receptor beta chains share one sample of origin, sequenced in a study of cytotoxic CD8 clonotypes in ibrutinib-treated CLL. Data came from immunoSEQ multiplex PCR; TCRdb stores just in-frame clones and leaves some out. The sample includes approximately 200,000 clones, 72% of them seen just once. The specimen comprised PBMCs, sampled after 24 months of ibrutinib treatment. The receptor set was obtained from a human donor with chronic lymphocytic leukemia.

The chain joins TRBV6-5 to TRBJ2-7, with a weak D call TRBD1 (5 bases). Trimming took 5 bases from V and 5 from J, leaving 16 bases between them. Germline CDR1 reads MNHEY; CDR2 reads SVGAGI. CDR3 length equals 14 residues. In DNA form, the CDR3 reads TGTGCCAGCAGTACGGCTCAGGGTAGCAACGAGCAGTACTTC. Its protein product is CASSTAQGSNEQYF.

The genes are TRBV2 and TRBJ2-5; a weak D match, TRBD1 (6 bases). The V end was cut by 3 bases, the J end by 5 bases, with 19 bases between. The V gene's germline CDR1 is SNHLY and CDR2 FYNNEI. The CDR3 sequence is 16 residues long. CDR3 residues: CASSDRPQGRFETQYF. The DNA of the CDR3 is TGTGCCAGCAGTGATCGACCACAGGGAAGGTTTGAGACCCAGTACTTC.

The chain joins TRBV6-5 to TRBJ2-7; D unclear. Between the trimmed V and J ends, which lost 0 bases and 2 bases, there was a span of 14 bases. The CDR3 is 16 amino acids. CDR1 and CDR2 from the germline V gene are MNHEY and SVGAGI. For the CDR3, the DNA is TGTGCCAGCAGTTACTCGGGCGGAACAAAAACCTACGAGCAGTACTTC. It encodes CASSYSGGTKTYEQYF.

The chain joins TRBV4-3 to TRBJ2-7, with D maybe TRBD2 (5 bases). The CDR3 runs 15 residues. The germline V and J ends were trimmed by 0 bases and 0 bases, with 9 bases remaining between them. Germline CDR1 reads LGHNA; CDR2 reads YSLEER. The CDR3 bases are TGCGCCAGCAGCCAAGACCGGAGGAGCTCCTACGAGCAGTACTTC. This codes for CASSQDRRSSYEQYF.

The rearrangement joins TRBV9 to TRBJ2-5, with TRBD2 matching over 8 bases. Germline trimming cut 3 bases from V and 2 bases from J; bases unmatched to any gene: 3. The CDR3 contains 14 residues. Germline V gene lookup returns CDR1 SGDLS and CDR2 YYNGEE. CDR3: CASSAIAGQETQYF. The DNA for the CDR3 is TGTGCCAGCAGCGCCATAGCGGGACAAGAGACCCAGTACTTC.

The V and J genes are TRBV6-1 and TRBJ2-3; 8 bases agree with TRBD2. CDR1 and CDR2 (germline): MNHNS, SASEGT. The CDR3 covers 16 residues. V shed 3 bases and J 2 bases; nucleotides not matched to a gene: 7. The CDR3, as DNA: TGTGCCAGCAGTGAGAGTAGCGGGACCCTCACAGATACGCAGTATTTT. This codes for CASSESSGTLTDTQYF.

This chain links TRBV9 with TRBJ2-5, with 9 bases lining up with TRBD1. This CDR3 is 15 amino acids long. V shed 3 bases and J 5 bases; nucleotides not matched to a gene: 8. Germline CDR1 and CDR2: SGDLS and YYNGEE. The CDR3 DNA follows: TGTGCCAGCAGCGCAGACAGGGGGTTAGGGGAGACCCAGTACTTC. It codes for CASSADRGLGETQYF.

The chain is built from TRBV30 and TRBJ1-1; the D is unclear. The CDR3 runs 14 residues. Trimming pared 4 bases from V and 4 bases from J, leaving 16 bases between. CDR1 and CDR2 from the germline V gene are GTSNPN and SVGIG (reference sequence). CDR3 sequence: CAWMGSPVGTEAFF. CDR3 in DNA: TGTGCCTGGATGGGTTCACCGGTGGGCACTGAAGCTTTCTTT.